Detailed here is one T cell receptor beta chain. The table lists this clone with a count of one. Its antigen is still unknown. The junction and the germline gene differ at one end; a read error may be behind it. Including cysteine and phenylalanine, the CDR3 has 14 amino acids. Just the 42-base CDR3 DNA is kept, in frame starting at base 1. The CDR1 and CDR2 encoded by the germline V gene are SGHRS and YFSETQ. In total, just over 650 healthy bone marrow donors made up the cohort. At the time of sampling, all cohort members were nominally healthy, though unrecorded immune exposures were likely present. The donor tested CMV seropositive and was one of the 289 seropositive cohort members. Each donor provided a peripheral blood sample, and peripheral blood mononuclear cells were used for TCR beta sequencing. The Qiagen DNeasy Blood Extraction Kit was used to extract genomic DNA from the blood cell samples.

These data originate in a study of cytomegalovirus exposure and HLA in healthy donors (dated by TCRdb to about 2017). Describing the broader study: According to an earlier analysis of a few hundred of the donors, 200 million or so T cells yielded some 120 million unique TCR beta sequences and 250 to 350 Gb of sequence data. All discovery cohort repertoires had been generated using a single sequencing platform. A later genetic analysis took genome-wide SNP genotypes for about three fifths of the 666 donors and used that subset as a discovery cohort. The T cell repertoires of under 700 subjects were profiled by immunosequencing and related to cytomegalovirus serostatus. A separate validation cohort of approximately 130 different subjects was used in addition to the approximately 700-subject first cohort. The number of donors typed differed by locus, with about 629-630 for A, B, C, DRB1 and DQB1, 522 for DQA1, approximately 570 for DPA1, and roughly 450 for DPB1. Among 398 genotyped donors of the cohort, an average of roughly 240,000 unique TCR beta nucleotide sequences were sequenced per donor, roughly 20% of them non-productive. Because of strong linkage in the cohort, four to six DR-DQ haplotypes were treated as single units for association and clustering. A later analysis re-examined previously published TCR beta repertoires from more than 650 donors and added high-resolution HLA genotyping to investigate patterns of TCR occurrence. Rather than using new phenotypic data, the later analysis identified candidate immune exposures from TCR beta sequences and from how often those sequences occurred across donors. The aim of the study was to test whether cataloging public T cell receptors could identify signatures of past pathogen exposure. The study combined high-throughput TCR immunosequencing, statistical association of individual TCRs with disease status, and machine learning to predict cytomegalovirus infection status. Donor age, sex, ethnicity and CMV serostatus were compiled together with the repertoire data. Roughly 320 gigabases of sequencing data and about 92 million unique TCR sequences made up an early release that covered several hundred HLA-typed donors. Among the roughly 370 genotyped donors, 81% belonged to the genetic ancestry cluster associated with self-reported Caucasian donors. Both class I and class II loci were covered by HLA typing, at four-digit resolution. An earlier analysis of roughly 600 of the donors used high-throughput TCR beta sequencing to judge whether each TCR beta V gene segment behaved as functional or pseudogenic.

The research as a whole found: The only immune exposure information available for the cohort was CMV serostatus. A group of highly shared sequence variants was considered likely to be a technical artifact of the sequencing pipeline. It was suggested by the authors that the approach could potentially be generalized to other disease states and immunological phenotypes. The presence/absence analyses assumed that sequencing depth was roughly uniform across donors, and that assumption may not be true. A total of roughly 160 TCR beta chains were listed by the study as associated with cytomegalovirus. Correlated functional status among segregating V segments might be attributable to linkage disequilibrium, but an unknown experimental factor could not be ruled out. In a later genetic analysis, fewer N-insertions in productive TCRs were reported among donors in an Asian-associated ancestry cluster than the roughly 700-donor mean. An earlier analysis of approximately 540 of the donors showed that most TCR beta V segments appeared in productive rearrangements either about 90% or about 30% of the time, which broadly matched IMGT annotations. Most CMV-associated TCR beta chains appeared to be HLA-restricted in a later analysis, and the HLA associations seemed to be driven largely by CMV exposure. A later analysis found that TCR association rates varied across HLA loci, with DRB1 alleles showing the most associated TCRs and HLA-C alleles the fewest. This cohort had only TCR beta chains sequenced, and the lack of alpha or paired-chain data limited which features could be detected. Specific HLA alleles were associated with more than 15,000 TCR beta sequences at a false discovery rate of 0.05 in a later analysis. While some public TCRs were present in many individuals, most TCR sequences turned up only very rarely across donors. Compared with equally common non-associated chains, HLA-associated TCR beta chains in a later analysis were more clonally expanded and had lower generation probabilities. In both the original and validation cohorts, the classifier was reported to diagnose cytomegalovirus status with high specificity and sensitivity. Because some donors lacked HLA typing at each locus, the association tests relied only on the typed subset. In vitro tests confirmed that a few of the cytomegalovirus-associated TCR beta chains recognize cytomegalovirus antigens. Assigning TCR associations to individual alleles was difficult when HLA alleles, especially DR and DQ, strongly co-occurred. According to a later analysis, parvovirus B19, influenza, CMV and Epstein-Barr virus appeared linked to several top co-occurrence clusters. Because the 87-base-pair reads could not distinguish some IMGT-functional V segments, including TRBV6-2 and TRBV6-3, those segments were excluded. V-gene and J-gene trimming of TCR beta chains was associated with a missense DCLRE1C variant in a later genetic analysis, and the association was replicated in an independent cohort. Some 15 rarely observed V segments, including chromosome 9 orphons, were excluded from the earlier analysis of some 590 of the donors because counts were too low. A further reported finding was that TCR beta sequences accurately predicted the HLA-A and HLA-B alleles for most subjects in the first cohort.

Libraries were built with the immunoSEQ multiplex PCR assay. The multiplex PCR relied on a mix of 60 forward primers for TCR Vbeta segments and 13 reverse primers for TCR Jbeta segments. A multiplex PCR assay on genomic DNA amplified the CDR3 region of rearranged TCR beta genes. The amplified TCR beta libraries were sequenced on the Illumina HiSeq System as 87-base-pair reads. As for the original processing: In a later analysis, roughly 80 million unique TCR beta chains were counted across the 500 to 850 repertoires, and roughly 10 million of these chains were shared by at least two donors. A nearest-neighbor algorithm error-corrected the raw reads and collapsed the reads into unique sequences, merging closely related sequences to remove PCR and sequencing errors. To assign V, D and J gene segments, CDR3 sequences were aligned to IMGT reference sequences. For a sequence to be retained, a match of at least six nucleotides was required to both a V gene segment and a J gene segment. A rearrangement counted as productive if the CDR3 had no stop codons and remained in frame with V and J, and every other rearrangement counted as non-productive. Following IMGT convention, CDR3 was defined as the stretch from the second conserved V-encoded cysteine to the conserved J-encoded phenylalanine. The earlier analysis of 500 to 600 of the donors excluded sequences that lacked an unambiguous match to a single V gene segment. An earlier analysis of a few hundred of the donors called V segments functional above 56.7% productive rearrangements and segregating when the between-donor standard deviation exceeded 5%. A statistical classification framework was developed to diagnose cytomegalovirus status using the catalog of TCR beta chain sequences. In a later analysis, V and J genes were assigned by comparing TCR nucleotide sequences against IMGT/GENE-DB human TR gene sequences. In a later analysis, CDR3 sequences and most-parsimonious VDJ recombination scenarios were assigned using the TCRdist pipeline. In a later analysis, each TCR beta chain was defined by its CDR3 amino acid sequence together with its V-gene family, and reads lacking a unique V-gene family were excluded. A later analysis removed 450 to 600 highly shared, low-generation-probability nucleotide sequences to deal with suspected cross-contamination and a sequencing artifact. In a later analysis, a clonal expansion index was calculated for each public chain from normalized within-repertoire ranks of inferred template counts. A later analysis computed generation probabilities with a VDJ recombination model fitted to out-of-frame rearrangements, and checked the results against IGoR. In a later analysis, hypergeometric tests were used to score TCR-TCR, TCR-HLA and TCR-CMV co-occurrence, with a repertoire-size bias correction applied to TCR pairs. To estimate false discovery rates, a later analysis permuted the HLA or CMV assignments 20 times. In a later analysis, co-occurring TCRs were grouped using DBSCAN, with TCRdist sequence similarity added in when clustering inside HLA-allele-positive subsets. Repertoires with fewer than 30,000 or more than 120,000 public chains, plus five repertoires with anomalous nucleotide sharing, were excluded from co-occurrence clustering. In TCRdb, the immuneACCESS table is reduced to in-frame sequences with V and J assigned. These tables do not hold every clone; where another copy was compared, an unresolved V gene accounts for under half, and the others remain unexplained. Clonal size and the V and J genes are those of that table, whereas D and trimming came from the DNA. The table for this sample lists about 150,000 clones; 80% of them were counted only once. The ten biggest clones cover over 10% of the sample.

The TCR originated in a man aged 25-45 years in good health and CMV-seropositive. Sequencing was carried out using PBMCs. The chain couples TRBV5-1 to TRBJ2-7, with 8 bases aligning to TRBD1. The DNA sequence follows: TGCGCCAGCAGCTTGGTAGACAGGGGAGGAGAGCAGCACTTC. This is translated as CASSLVDRGGEQHF.